This T cell receptor (beta chain) is from a study of blood T cell repertoires in COVID-19. Across the study: COVID-19 samples, acute and convalescent, were from the United States, Italy and Spain.

Data came from immunoSEQ multiplex PCR; TCRdb stores just in-frame clones and leaves some out. The sample lists about 480,000 clones; 87% were seen once. The CDR3 runs to 13 residues. Germline V gene data show CDR1 as SNHLY and CDR2 as FYNNEI. Trimming cost V 6 bases and J 6 bases; bases outside gene matches: 6. Categorization into cohorts depended on clinical history that participants reported. Material: PBMCs or T cells enriched from blood (not recorded which). The TCR comes from a woman under 30 with acute COVID-19. V gene TRBV2 combines with J gene TRBJ1-2; 8 nucleotides agree with TRBD1. CDR3 protein: CASSPQGGNGYTF. In DNA form, the CDR3 reads TGTGCCAGCAGCCCACAGGGGGGGAATGGCTACACCTTC.